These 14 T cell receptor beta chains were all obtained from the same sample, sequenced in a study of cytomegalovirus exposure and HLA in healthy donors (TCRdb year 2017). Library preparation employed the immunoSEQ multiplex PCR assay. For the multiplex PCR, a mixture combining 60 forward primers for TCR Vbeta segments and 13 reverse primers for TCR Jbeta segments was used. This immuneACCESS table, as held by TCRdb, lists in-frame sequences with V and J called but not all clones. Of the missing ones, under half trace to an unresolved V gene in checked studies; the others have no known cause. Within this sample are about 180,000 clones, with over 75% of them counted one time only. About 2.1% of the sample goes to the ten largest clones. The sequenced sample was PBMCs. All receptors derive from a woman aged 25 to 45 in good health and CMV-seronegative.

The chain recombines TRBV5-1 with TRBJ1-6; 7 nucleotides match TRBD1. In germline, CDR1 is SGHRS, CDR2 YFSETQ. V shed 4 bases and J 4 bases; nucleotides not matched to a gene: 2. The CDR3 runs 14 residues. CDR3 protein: CASSPDRYNSPLHF. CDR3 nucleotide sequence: TGCGCCAGCAGCCCGGACAGGTATAATTCACCCCTCCACTTT.

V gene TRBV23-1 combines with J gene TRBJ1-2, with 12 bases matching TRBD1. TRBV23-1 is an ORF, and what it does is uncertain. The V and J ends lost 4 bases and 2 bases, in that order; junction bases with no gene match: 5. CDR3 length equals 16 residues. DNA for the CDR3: TGCGCCAGCAGTCCGGGACAGGGGGCGATCAACTATGGCTACACCTTC. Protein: CASSPGQGAINYGYTF.

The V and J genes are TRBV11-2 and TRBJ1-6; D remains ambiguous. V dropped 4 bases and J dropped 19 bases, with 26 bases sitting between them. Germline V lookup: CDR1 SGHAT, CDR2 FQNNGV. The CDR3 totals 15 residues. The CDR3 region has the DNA TGTGCCAGCAGCTCCCCCATGGCGGAGGGCCCAAGGTTGCACTTT. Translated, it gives CASSSPMAEGPRLHF.

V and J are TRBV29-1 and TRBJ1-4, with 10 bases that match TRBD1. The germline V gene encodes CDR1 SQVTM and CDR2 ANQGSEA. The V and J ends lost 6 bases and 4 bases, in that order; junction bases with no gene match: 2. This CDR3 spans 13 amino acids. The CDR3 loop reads CSVRDRGNEKLFF. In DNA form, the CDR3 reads TGCAGCGTCAGGGACAGGGGTAATGAAAAACTGTTTTTT.

The CDR3 loop reads CASCVSEQYF. CDR3 coding DNA: TGCGCCAGCTGCGTCTCCGAGCAGTACTTC. V is TRBV5-1 and J is TRBJ2-7; no clear D. Trimming stripped 7 bases from V and 6 bases from J, with 8 bases between. Germline values: CDR1 SGHRS, CDR2 YFSETQ. There are 10 residues in the CDR3.

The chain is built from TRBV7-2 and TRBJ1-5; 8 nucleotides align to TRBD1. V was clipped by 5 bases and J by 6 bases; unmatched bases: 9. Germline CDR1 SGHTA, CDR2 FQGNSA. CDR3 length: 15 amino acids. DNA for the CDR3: TGTGCCAGCAGCGCCTGGACAGGGAACAGTCAGCCCCAGCATTTT. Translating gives CASSAWTGNSQPQHF.

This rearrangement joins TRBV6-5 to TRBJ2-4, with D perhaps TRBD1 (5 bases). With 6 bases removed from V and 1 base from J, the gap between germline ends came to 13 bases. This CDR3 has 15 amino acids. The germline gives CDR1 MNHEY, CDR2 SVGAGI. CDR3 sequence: CASRARVLAKNIQYF. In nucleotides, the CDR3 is TGTGCCAGCAGGGCCAGGGTGTTGGCCAAAAACATTCAGTACTTC.

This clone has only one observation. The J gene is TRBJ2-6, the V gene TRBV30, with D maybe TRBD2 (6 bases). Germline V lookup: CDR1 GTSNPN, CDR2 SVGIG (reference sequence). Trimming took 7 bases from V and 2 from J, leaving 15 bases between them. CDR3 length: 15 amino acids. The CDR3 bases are TGTGCCTTAGCGGCCCATCCCCCTGGGGCCAACGTCCTGACTTTC. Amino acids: CALAAHPPGANVLTF. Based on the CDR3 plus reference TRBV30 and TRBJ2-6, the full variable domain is SQTIHQWPATLVQPVGSPLSLECTVEGTSNPNLYWYRQAAGRGLQLLFYSVGIGQISSEVPQNLSASRPQDRQFILSSKKLLLSDSGFYLCALAAHPPGANVLTFGAGSRLTVL.

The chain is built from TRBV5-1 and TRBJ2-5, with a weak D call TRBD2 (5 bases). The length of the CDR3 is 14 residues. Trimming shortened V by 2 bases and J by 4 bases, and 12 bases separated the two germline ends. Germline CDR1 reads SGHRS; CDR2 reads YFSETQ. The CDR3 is CASSFRSRGETQYF. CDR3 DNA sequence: TGCGCCAGCAGCTTCAGGTCTCGGGGAGAGACCCAGTACTTC.

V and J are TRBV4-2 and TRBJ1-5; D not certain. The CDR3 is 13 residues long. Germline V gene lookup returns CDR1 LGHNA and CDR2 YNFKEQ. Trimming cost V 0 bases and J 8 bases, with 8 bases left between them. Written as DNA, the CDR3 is TGTGCCAGCAGCCAAGATGCCGGGGAGCCCCAGCATTTT. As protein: CASSQDAGEPQHF.

The CDR3 loop is CASSPGGTSGGPRETQYF. In DNA, the CDR3 is TGTGCCAGCAGCCCGGGAGGGACTAGCGGGGGCCCTCGGGAGACCCAGTACTTC. V and J are TRBV7-2 and TRBJ2-5; 14 nucleotides agree with TRBD2. From germline, CDR1 is SGHTA and CDR2 FQGNSA. After removal of 5 bases from V and 5 bases from J, the junction contained 13 bases not matched to a gene. The CDR3 has 18 amino acids. Drawing the rest from reference TRBV7-2 and TRBJ2-5, the complete variable domain is GAGVSQSPSNKVTEKGKDVELRCDPISGHTALYWYRQSLGQGLEFLIYFQGNSAPDKSGLPSDRFSAERTGGSVSTLTIQRTQQEDSAVYLCASSPGGTSGGPRETQYFGPGTRLLVL.

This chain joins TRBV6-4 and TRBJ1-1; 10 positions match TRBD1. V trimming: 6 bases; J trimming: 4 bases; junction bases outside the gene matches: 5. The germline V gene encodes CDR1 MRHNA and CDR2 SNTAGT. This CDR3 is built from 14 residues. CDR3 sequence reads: CASRARTGGTEAFF. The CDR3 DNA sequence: TGTGCCAGCAGAGCCCGGACAGGGGGCACTGAAGCTTTCTTT.

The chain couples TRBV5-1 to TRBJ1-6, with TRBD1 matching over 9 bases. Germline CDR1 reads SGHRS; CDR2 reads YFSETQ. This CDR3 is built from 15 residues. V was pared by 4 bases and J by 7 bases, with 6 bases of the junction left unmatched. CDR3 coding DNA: TGCGCCAGCAGCCCCGGGACAGGGAACAATTCACCCCTCCACTTT. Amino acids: CASSPGTGNNSPLHF.

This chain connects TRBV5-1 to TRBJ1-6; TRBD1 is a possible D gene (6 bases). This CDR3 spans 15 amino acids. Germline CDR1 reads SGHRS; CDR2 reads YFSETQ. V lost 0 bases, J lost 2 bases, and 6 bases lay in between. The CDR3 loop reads CASSLEGAYNSPLHF. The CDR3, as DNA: TGCGCCAGCAGCTTGGAGGGGGCCTATAATTCACCCCTCCACTTT.